The 20 T cell receptor beta chains below come from one sample, sequenced in a study of glioma-infiltrating T cells after dendritic cell vaccination. Sequenced by immunoSEQ multiplex PCR; TCRdb stores in-frame clones only, minus some. This sample has 25,000 to 35,000 clones, with around nine tenths found just once. This material consisted of blood, taken before dendritic cell vaccination. All receptors come from a human donor with glioblastoma.

The chain employs TRBV27 and TRBJ2-3; maybe TRBD1 (5 bases). This CDR3 region has 15 residues. The germline CDR1 and CDR2 sequences are MNHEY and SMNVEV (reference sequence). The V end was cut by 6 bases, the J end by 6 bases, with 19 bases between. CDR3 nucleotides: TGTGCCAGCAGCATAAGCATCTCCAGGGCCGATACGCAGTATTTT. Translation: CASSISISRADTQYF.

The chain recombines TRBV18 with TRBJ1-2, with a possible D match to TRBD1 (5 bases). The CDR3 length is 16 residues. V was clipped by 1 base and J by 5 bases, with 17 bases between them. Looked up from germline, CDR1 is KGHSH and CDR2 is LQKENI. The DNA for the CDR3 is TGTGCCAGCTCACCACAGTCGGAGGGACGGCATTATGGCTACACCTTC. Protein: CASSPQSEGRHYGYTF.

CDR3 residues: CASSFTGVNYGYTF. The CDR3 DNA sequence: TGTGCCAGCAGCTTCACAGGGGTAAACTATGGCTACACCTTC. V usage is TRBV5-6 and J usage is TRBJ1-2, with 7 bases fitting TRBD1. There are 14 residues in the CDR3. CDR1 is SGHDT and CDR2 is YYEEEE in the germline V gene. With V trimmed by 2 bases and J by 2 bases, 3 bases remained unmatched.

This chain joins TRBV18 and TRBJ2-3, with 8 nucleotides matching TRBD1. The CDR3 covers 16 residues. V shed 2 bases and J 4 bases; nucleotides not matched to a gene: 8. Germline lookup yields CDR1 KGHSH and CDR2 LQKENI. In DNA, the CDR3 is TGTGCCAGCTCACCAGTAGGACAGGGTTCGTCAGATACGCAGTATTTT. It encodes CASSPVGQGSSDTQYF. Based on the CDR3 plus reference TRBV18 and TRBJ2-3, the full variable domain is NAGVMQNPRHLVRRRGQEARLRCSPMKGHSHVYWYRQLPEEGLKFMVYLQKENIIDESGMPKERFSAEFPKEGPSILRIQQVVRGDSAAYFCASSPVGQGSSDTQYFGPGTRLTVL.

This clone showed up just a few times. The sample contains more than one DNA sequence encoding this CDR3. The rearrangement joins TRBV6-1 to TRBJ1-6, with 11 bases fitting TRBD1. The CDR3 is made up of 15 amino acids. The germline V gene has CDR1 MNHNS and CDR2 SASEGT. The J segment lost 6 bases and the V segment lost 7 bases, leaving 5 bases of the junction unmatched. This chain's CDR3 is CASNPGTGGNSPLHF. The DNA of the CDR3 is TGTGCCAGCAACCCCGGGACAGGGGGTAATTCACCCCTCCACTTT.

This clone was found once. The gene calls are TRBV5-5 and TRBJ1-1; tentative D call: TRBD1 (5 bases). The CDR3 is 15 residues long. In germline, CDR1 is SGHKS, CDR2 YYEKEE (reference sequence). Trimming stripped 4 bases from V and 4 bases from J, with 17 bases between. For the CDR3, the DNA is TGTGCCAGCAGCCCAAATCCAGGGCGGGGCACTGAAGCTTTCTTT. Protein: CASSPNPGRGTEAFF.

The V call is TRBV29-1, the J call TRBJ2-7; TRBD1 agrees at 7 bases. This CDR3 region has 16 residues. CDR1 is SQVTM and CDR2 is ANQGSEA in the germline V gene. Germline trimming cut 3 bases from V and 3 bases from J; bases unmatched to any gene: 14. The DNA of the CDR3 is TGCAGCGTTGACTCCATACAGGGGCCAGGTCACTACGAGCAGTACTTC. Protein: CSVDSIQGPGHYEQYF.

The V and J genes are TRBV29-1 and TRBJ2-2, with a weak D call TRBD1 (6 bases). CDR1 and CDR2 from the germline V gene are SQVTM and ANQGSEA. With 5 bases removed from V and 2 bases from J, the gap between germline ends came to 12 bases. This CDR3 contains 14 residues. CDR3 residues: CSVNRDNNTGELFF. Here the CDR3 DNA reads TGCAGCGTTAACCGGGACAACAACACCGGGGAGCTGTTTTTT.

V usage is TRBV5-5 and J usage is TRBJ2-7; 8 positions match TRBD2. The germline gives CDR1 SGHKS, CDR2 YYEKEE (reference sequence). The junction had 9 bases not matched to a gene; V was cut back by 4 bases and J by 3 bases. The CDR3 is made up of 15 amino acids. The CDR3 DNA is TGTGCCAGCAGCCTAGGGCGGGGGGCGAGCTACGAGCAGTACTTC. This gives the protein CASSLGRGASYEQYF.

There are a few counts of this clone. The chain is built from TRBV5-5 and TRBJ1-2; 7 bases line up with TRBD1. V dropped 3 bases and J dropped 6; count of bases not matched to a gene: 8. Germline assignment: CDR1 SGHKS and CDR2 YYEKEE (reference sequence). The CDR3 has 14 amino acids. DNA of the CDR3: TGTGCCAGCAGCTCTACAGGGGTTAGGGATGGCTACACCTTC. This sequence encodes CASSSTGVRDGYTF.

This clone appeared a single time. This rearrangement joins TRBV11-3 to TRBJ1-1; possible D gene TRBD1, 5 bases. Germline loops: CDR1 SGHNT, CDR2 YENEEA. Trimming pared 5 bases from V and 2 bases from J, leaving 18 bases between. This CDR3 has 16 amino acids. For the CDR3, the DNA is TGTGCCAGCAGCCAAAAGTACGGGGGTGGAAACACTGAAGCTTTCTTT. Protein product: CASSQKYGGGNTEAFF.

This chain connects TRBV19 to TRBJ2-3, with a weak D call TRBD1 (5 bases). The CDR3 has 14 amino acids. The germline CDR1 and CDR2 sequences are LNHDA and SQIVND (reference sequence). Trimming shortened V by 1 base and J by 3 bases, and 8 bases separated the two germline ends. The CDR3 is CASSIARTTDTQYF. The DNA of the CDR3 is TGTGCCAGTAGTATAGCCAGGACAACAGATACGCAGTATTTT.

This clone has a single count. V gene TRBV4-2 combines with J gene TRBJ2-2; TRBD1 aligns across 9 bases. Trimming removed 4 bases from V and 3 bases from J; junction bases left unmatched: 6. The CDR3 extends over 16 amino acids. Germline V gene sequence: CDR1 LGHNA, CDR2 YNFKEQ. The CDR3 is CASSPLRDRDTGELFF. CDR3 DNA: TGTGCCAGCAGCCCGCTTCGGGACAGGGACACCGGGGAGCTGTTTTTT.

The chain joins TRBV30 to TRBJ2-7; 10 bases line up with TRBD1. The J segment lost 4 bases and the V segment lost 1 base, leaving 1 base of the junction unmatched. Germline assignment: CDR1 GTSNPN and CDR2 SVGIG (reference sequence). CDR3 length: 13 residues. The CDR3 protein is CAWSGQGAYEQYF. The DNA of the CDR3 is TGTGCCTGGAGTGGACAGGGGGCATACGAGCAGTACTTC.

The chain couples TRBV10-1 to TRBJ2-3; 13 nucleotides line up with TRBD2. The V and J ends lost 8 bases and 6 bases, in that order; junction bases with no gene match: 11. The CDR3 consists of 16 residues. Per germline, CDR1 WNHNN and CDR2 SYGVQD (reference sequence). The DNA for the CDR3 is TGCGCCAGCTCCAGACTAGCGGGGGGTCACACGGATACGCAGTATTTT. This gives the protein CASSRLAGGHTDTQYF.

A remark on this clone: This sample includes further DNA sequences coding for the same CDR3. This chain joins TRBV5-4 and TRBJ1-6, with D perhaps matching TRBD1 (5 bases). There are 16 residues in the CDR3. Germline CDR1 is SGHNT and CDR2 is YYREEE (reference sequence). Trimming removed 0 bases at V and 10 bases at J, with 17 bases between. CDR3 coding DNA: TGTGCCAGCAGCTTGGGTGGGCAGAGGGGAGGGTCACCCCTCCACTTT. Amino acids: CASSLGGQRGGSPLHF.

The V and J genes are TRBV11-2 and TRBJ2-5, with 8 bases fitting TRBD1. The better agreement between TRBJ2-7 and the DNA end casts doubt on the J call. CDR3 length equals 14 residues. The germline gives CDR1 SGHAT, CDR2 FQNNGV. This chain's CDR3 is CASTPRDRSDEQYF. CDR3 DNA sequence: TGTGCCAGCACCCCACGGGACAGGTCGGACGAGCAGTACTTC.

V and J are TRBV11-2 and TRBJ1-6, with 7 positions matching TRBD1. J gave up 8 bases and V 6 bases, and 10 bases lay outside the gene matches. Germline CDR1 is SGHAT and CDR2 is FQNNGV. The CDR3 is made up of 15 amino acids. CDR3 residues: CASRPEGAIYSPLHF. DNA for the CDR3: TGTGCCAGCAGGCCCGAGGGGGCCATTTATTCACCCCTCCACTTT.

The J gene is TRBJ2-5, the V gene TRBV4-1; 12 nucleotides match TRBD2. V lost 8 bases to trimming and J lost 4 bases; unmatched junction nucleotides: 8. The CDR3 is 15 amino acids. Germline CDR1 reads MGHRA; CDR2 reads YSYEKL. The CDR3 DNA reads TGCGCCAGCTCCCTTACACTAGCGGGGGGAGAGACCCAGTACTTC. Protein product: CASSLTLAGGETQYF.

The CDR3 DNA follows: TGTGCCAGCAGGCTAGCGGGGCCATATTACGAGCAGTACTTC. The encoded protein is CASRLAGPYYEQYF. The rearrangement uses TRBV6-5 and TRBJ2-7, with 9 bases that match TRBD2. Trimming took 6 bases from V and 4 from J; bases not matched to a gene: 7. The CDR3 consists of 14 residues. Germline CDR1 MNHEY, CDR2 SVGAGI.